This T cell receptor (beta chain) was captured by sequencing in a study of blood T cell repertoires in COVID-19. Study at large: Whether acute or convalescent, the COVID-19 samples came from the United States, Italy and Spain. PBMCs, B-cell-depleted T cells, or T cells were the source of the cDNA or gDNA that made up the material.

Original processing methods: The authors estimated nucleated cell counts from reference gene primer amplification. The method was immunoSEQ multiplex PCR; TCRdb's version includes in-frame clones alone and lacks a portion of them. V and J calls and clone size follow that table, whereas D and trimming were derived from the DNA. The table has approximately 150,000 clones, approximately 84% seen once. The V gene's germline CDR1 is MNHGY and CDR2 SVAAGI. The CDR3 spans 15 residues. V shed 4 bases, J shed 5 bases, and the junction held 10 bases outside the gene matches. The sequenced sample was peripheral blood. This chain uses TRBV6-9 with TRBJ2-5, with 7 bases identical to TRBD2. This receptor was identified in a human donor in a cohort sampled during active COVID-19. CDR3 amino acids: CASSFTSAVDETQYF. In DNA form, the CDR3 reads TGTGCCAGCAGTTTTACTAGCGCCGTTGATGAGACCCAGTACTTC.